This T cell receptor beta chain is drawn from a study of blood T cell repertoires in COVID-19. Background on the study: Sites across the United States, Italy and Spain contributed samples from acute and convalescent COVID-19. From T cells, B-cell-depleted T cells, or PBMCs came the material, which was cDNA or gDNA.

The CDR3 length is 14 residues. From germline, CDR1 is SGHRS and CDR2 YFSETQ. V was trimmed by 3 bases and J by 5 bases, leaving 14 bases between them. Those enrolled in Seattle joined during active infection and were followed longitudinally afterward. The table came from immunoSEQ multiplex PCR; TCRdb's copy has only in-frame clones and leaves some out. The sample lists about 130,000 clones; 81% were seen once. The source is a man aged 30-40 years with COVID-19, enrolled during active disease. The V call is TRBV5-1, the J call TRBJ1-1; D is possibly TRBD1 (6 bases). Sequencing used peripheral blood. CDR3: CASSSAGVGTEAFF. The CDR3, as DNA: TGCGCCAGCAGCTCCGCAGGGGTAGGAACTGAAGCTTTCTTT.